These T cell receptor beta chains were read from a single sample in a study of regulatory T cells in long-lasting Graves disease. TCRdb independently ran MiXCR on the multiplex PCR reads; one entry per CDR3 protein. The sample comprises around 450,000 distinct CDR3 sequences, around 15% of which are singletons, and less than 15% rests with the top ten. This same sample was also taken into another study, of T cells in Graves' hyperthyroidism and ophthalmopathy.

This sample comprised peripheral blood mononuclear cells (PBMCs), obtained at new diagnosis, from a patient treated with antithyroid drugs. Receptors were obtained from a man between 35 and 55 years old with Graves disease. Each CDR3 is given with its conserved first and last residue. The D gene is left open where the match is weak. The size of a clone is reported for some rows only, either as once, few or many, or as a class for expanded clones.

clone_size: few
d_call: TRBD1
j_call: TRBJ1-2
v_call: TRBV10-3
cdr3_length: 14
cdr3_aa: CAISDGDRVGGYTF
cdr3_nt: TGTGCCATCAGTGATGGGGACAGGGTCGGTGGCTACACCTTC

clone_size: once
d_call: TRBD1
j_call: TRBJ2-5
v_call: TRBV7-9
cdr3_length: 12
cdr3_aa: CATRDSQETQYF
cdr3_nt: TGTGCCACCCGGGACAGTCAAGAGACCCAGTACTTC

clone_size: NA
d_call: TRBD2
j_call: TRBJ2-7
v_call: TRBV9
cdr3_length: 17
cdr3_aa: CASSVDAGAGVSYEQYF
cdr3_nt: TGTGCCAGCAGCGTAGACGCGGGAGCGGGAGTATCCTACGAGCAGTACTTC

clone_size: many
d_call: TRBD1
j_call: TRBJ1-1
v_call: TRBV19
cdr3_length: 13
cdr3_aa: CASSIFQGAEAFF
cdr3_nt: TGTGCCAGTAGTATTTTCCAGGGGGCTGAAGCTTTCTTT

clone_size: many
d_call: NA
j_call: TRBJ2-1
v_call: TRBV5-1
cdr3_length: 15
cdr3_aa: CASSYRVLDYNEQFF
cdr3_nt: TGCGCCAGCAGCTACCGGGTCTTGGACTACAATGAGCAGTTCTTC

clone_size: NA
d_call: NA
j_call: TRBJ2-3
v_call: TRBV24-1
cdr3_length: 14
cdr3_aa: CATSEKRMTDTQYF
cdr3_nt: TGTGCCACCAGTGAGAAGCGGATGACAGATACGCAGTATTTT

clone_size: many
d_call: TRBD1
j_call: TRBJ1-2
v_call: TRBV20-1
cdr3_length: 11
cdr3_aa: CSASDRAGYTF
cdr3_nt: TGCAGTGCTAGTGACAGGGCTGGCTACACCTTC

clone_size: many
d_call: TRBD2
j_call: TRBJ2-3
v_call: TRBV6-2/TRBV6-3
cdr3_length: 15
cdr3_aa: CASIDRREGRATQYF
cdr3_nt: TGTGCCAGCATCGATAGGCGGGAGGGCCGGGCGACGCAGTATTTT

clone_size: NA
d_call: NA
j_call: TRBJ1-2
v_call: TRBV5-4
cdr3_length: 16
cdr3_aa: CASSLVGWDINYGHTF
cdr3_nt: TGTGCCAGCAGCTTGGTAGGCTGGGACATCAACTATGGCCACACCTTC

clone_size: many
d_call: TRBD2
j_call: TRBJ2-3
v_call: TRBV11-3
cdr3_length: 15
cdr3_aa: CASSFGTSPTDTQYF
cdr3_nt: TGTGCCAGCAGCTTTGGGACTAGCCCCACAGATACGCAGTATTTT

clone_size: many
d_call: NA
j_call: TRBJ2-1
v_call: TRBV6-2/TRBV6-3
cdr3_length: 13
cdr3_aa: CASSYSGANEQFF
cdr3_nt: TGTGCCAGCAGTTACTCGGGAGCAAATGAGCAGTTCTTC

clone_size: NA
d_call: TRBD2
j_call: TRBJ2-1
v_call: TRBV5-1
cdr3_length: 15
cdr3_aa: CASSRAGGPGNEQFF
cdr3_nt: TGCGCCAGCAGCCGTGCGGGAGGGCCCGGTAATGAGCAGTTCTTC

clone_size: many
d_call: TRBD1
j_call: TRBJ1-1
v_call: TRBV19
cdr3_length: 15
cdr3_aa: CASIKKQGRSTEAFF
cdr3_nt: TGTGCCAGTATCAAGAAACAGGGGAGGAGCACTGAAGCTTTCTTT

clone_size: few
d_call: TRBD2
j_call: TRBJ2-1
v_call: TRBV5-1
cdr3_length: 17
cdr3_aa: CASSPGTSGKGYNEQFF
cdr3_nt: TGCGCCAGCAGCCCGGGGACTAGCGGGAAGGGGTACAATGAGCAGTTCTTC

clone_size: NA
d_call: NA
j_call: TRBJ1-1
v_call: TRBV6-5
cdr3_length: 13
cdr3_aa: CASSYVTGTEAFF
cdr3_nt: TGTGCCAGCAGTTACGTCACAGGCACTGAAGCTTTCTTT

clone_size: NA
d_call: NA
j_call: TRBJ2-2
v_call: TRBV20-1
cdr3_length: 14
cdr3_aa: CSGSEGANTGELFF
cdr3_nt: TGCAGTGGTAGTGAGGGGGCGAACACCGGGGAGCTGTTTTTT

clone_size: many
d_call: NA
j_call: TRBJ2-3
v_call: TRBV11-2
cdr3_length: 16
cdr3_aa: CASSLSTGAGTDTQYF
cdr3_nt: TGTGCCAGCAGCTTATCGACGGGAGCTGGGACAGATACGCAGTATTTT

clone_size: NA
d_call: NA
j_call: TRBJ2-7
v_call: TRBV7-9
cdr3_length: 14
cdr3_aa: CASSLGGGFYEQYF
cdr3_nt: TGTGCCAGCAGCTTAGGGGGCGGATTCTACGAGCAGTACTTC

clone_size: few
d_call: NA
j_call: TRBJ2-4
v_call: TRBV18
cdr3_length: 13
cdr3_aa: CASSPTATNIQYF
cdr3_nt: TGTGCCAGCTCTCCGACAGCCACAAACATTCAGTACTTC

clone_size: many
d_call: TRBD1
j_call: TRBJ1-2
v_call: TRBV5-1
cdr3_length: 15
cdr3_aa: CASSFTDRSIYGYTF
cdr3_nt: TGCGCCAGCAGCTTTACGGACAGGTCGATCTATGGCTACACCTTC

clone_size: many
d_call: TRBD2
j_call: TRBJ2-1
v_call: TRBV20-1
cdr3_length: 17
cdr3_aa: CSARVLAGSYSYNEQFF
cdr3_nt: TGCAGTGCTAGAGTACTAGCGGGATCGTACTCCTACAATGAGCAGTTCTTC

clone_size: NA
d_call: TRBD1
j_call: TRBJ2-7
v_call: TRBV20-1
cdr3_length: 14
cdr3_aa: CSAPGTGEAYEQYF
cdr3_nt: TGCAGTGCTCCCGGGACAGGGGAGGCCTACGAGCAGTACTTC

clone_size: NA
d_call: TRBD1
j_call: TRBJ2-4
v_call: TRBV3-1
cdr3_length: 14
cdr3_aa: CASSQSLGGNIQYF
cdr3_nt: TGTGCCAGCAGCCAATCGTTAGGGGGCAACATTCAGTACTTC

clone_size: NA
d_call: NA
j_call: TRBJ2-5
v_call: TRBV25-1
cdr3_length: 13
cdr3_aa: CASRDIRWKTQYF
cdr3_nt: TGTGCCAGCAGGGACATCCGGTGGAAGACCCAGTACTTC

clone_size: few
d_call: NA
j_call: TRBJ2-1
v_call: TRBV3-1
cdr3_length: 17
cdr3_aa: CASSQFGGGSPYNEQFF
cdr3_nt: TGTGCCAGCAGCCAATTCGGGGGCGGATCCCCCTACAATGAGCAGTTCTTC

clone_size: NA
d_call: NA
j_call: TRBJ1-5
v_call: TRBV5-1
cdr3_length: 15
cdr3_aa: CASSLQPGNNQPQHF
cdr3_nt: TGCGCCAGCAGCCTACAACCGGGAAACAATCAGCCCCAGCATTTT

clone_size: many
d_call: TRBD2
j_call: TRBJ2-1
v_call: TRBV10-1
cdr3_length: 16
cdr3_aa: CASSGTSGRMYNEQFF
cdr3_nt: TGCGCCAGCAGTGGGACTAGCGGGAGAATGTACAATGAGCAGTTCTTC

clone_size: NA
d_call: TRBD1
j_call: TRBJ2-4
v_call: TRBV18
cdr3_length: 18
cdr3_aa: CASSPMIRGQGFLNIQYF
cdr3_nt: TGTGCCAGCTCACCAATGATCAGGGGACAGGGCTTCCTAAACATTCAGTACTTC

clone_size: many
d_call: TRBD2
j_call: TRBJ2-1
v_call: TRBV28
cdr3_length: 15
cdr3_aa: CASSWGLAGHNEQFF
cdr3_nt: TGTGCCAGCAGTTGGGGACTAGCGGGTCACAATGAGCAGTTCTTC

clone_size: many
d_call: NA
j_call: TRBJ1-5
v_call: TRBV24-1
cdr3_length: 13
cdr3_aa: CATSDALGQPQHF
cdr3_nt: TGTGCCACCAGTGACGCCCTCGGCCAGCCCCAGCATTTT

clone_size: few
d_call: NA
j_call: TRBJ2-7
v_call: TRBV14
cdr3_length: 12
cdr3_aa: CASSQLPGEQYF
cdr3_nt: TGTGCCAGCAGCCAATTACCGGGCGAGCAGTACTTC

clone_size: NA
d_call: TRBD1
j_call: TRBJ1-1
v_call: TRBV19
cdr3_length: 16
cdr3_aa: CASSTTLRTGDTEAFF
cdr3_nt: TGTGCCAGTAGTACGACATTAAGGACAGGCGACACTGAAGCTTTCTTT

clone_size: NA
d_call: NA
j_call: TRBJ2-2
v_call: TRBV28
cdr3_length: 17
cdr3_aa: CASSTIRVGANTGELFF
cdr3_nt: TGTGCCAGCAGTACCATTAGGGTGGGGGCGAACACCGGGGAGCTGTTTTTT